This passage covers 13 T cell receptor beta chains from one sample sequenced in a study of cytomegalovirus exposure and HLA in healthy donors. A multiplex PCR was run with 60 Vbeta primers and 13 Jbeta primers. The data were produced by immunoSEQ multiplex PCR, yet TCRdb's version contains in-frame clones alone and is incomplete. The repertoire has roughly 100,000 clones, less than 80% of them found once; the top ten carry roughly 2%. The sequencing sample was made of PBMCs. These receptors were collected from a man aged 35 to 55 in good health and CMV-seronegative.

The V call is TRBV5-1, the J call TRBJ1-2; no firm D call. The germline V gene has CDR1 SGHRS and CDR2 YFSETQ. V lost 5 bases and J 4 bases, leaving 9 bases between the germline ends. This CDR3 region has 12 residues. The CDR3 here is CASSLGGYGYTF. CDR3 bases: TGCGCCAGCAGTCTTGGAGGCTATGGCTACACCTTC.

The chain uses TRBV7-2 and TRBJ1-4, with TRBD1 identical over 8 bases. V shed 5 bases and J 10 bases; nucleotides not matched to a gene: 15. The CDR3 is made up of 16 amino acids. The germline gives CDR1 SGHTA, CDR2 FQGNSA. CDR3 residues: CASSENSQGDFRKLFF. CDR3 DNA: TGTGCCAGCAGCGAGAACTCACAGGGGGATTTTAGAAAACTGTTTTTT.

This chain links TRBV27 with TRBJ1-5; unclear D gene. CDR1 MNHEY and CDR2 SMNVEV come from the germline V gene (reference sequence). CDR3 length: 16 amino acids. V dropped 6 bases and J dropped 1 base, with 16 bases sitting between them. CDR3 in DNA: TGTGCCAGCAGCCTGACTCCTACCGTCAGCAATCAGCCCCAGCATTTT. The encoded protein is CASSLTPTVSNQPQHF.

Comments on this clone: At one boundary the junction diverges from the germline segment, which might be a read error. The chain's CDR3 is CASSLGNTGGLFF. In DNA form, the CDR3 reads TGTGCCAGCAGTTTAGGGAACACCGGGGGGCTGTTTTTT. V is TRBV7-9 and J is TRBJ2-2; D may be TRBD2 (6 bases). There are 13 residues in the CDR3. Germline CDR1 SEHNR, CDR2 FQNEAQ (reference sequence).

This sequence joins TRBV7-2 and TRBJ2-1, with D possibly TRBD2 on 5 matching bases. CDR1 is SGHTA, CDR2 FQGNSA, per germline. Trimming left V 5 bases short and J 9 bases short, with 20 bases between. The length of the CDR3 is 15 residues. The CDR3 DNA follows: TGTGCCAGCAGCCCTAGGACTTCTGCTCCAAGTGAGCAGTTCTTC. As protein: CASSPRTSAPSEQFF.

A remark on this clone: The sample carries other DNA sequences with the same CDR3. This chain connects TRBV5-8 to TRBJ2-7, with 7 bases that match TRBD2. This CDR3 is 14 amino acids long. The germline CDR1 and CDR2 sequences are SGHTS and YDEGEE. V trimming: 4 bases; J trimming: 1 base; junction bases outside the gene matches: 5. CDR3 residues: CASSPSAGSYEQYF. For the CDR3, the DNA is TGTGCCAGCAGCCCGTCAGCGGGGTCCTACGAGCAGTACTTC. The full variable domain, rest sourced from reference TRBV5-8 and TRBJ2-7, is EAGVTQSPTHLIKTRGQQATLRCSPISGHTSVYWYQQALGLGLQFLLWYDEGEERNRGNFPPRFSGRQFPNYSSELNVNALELEDSALYLCASSPSAGSYEQYFGPGTRLTVT.

This clone has just one count. The gene calls are TRBV4-3 and TRBJ1-6; 8 nucleotides agree with TRBD1. The J segment lost 8 bases and the V segment lost 3 bases, leaving 27 bases of the junction unmatched. The CDR3 contains 22 residues. The germline V gene has CDR1 LGHNA and CDR2 YSLEER. The CDR3 DNA sequence: TGCGCCAGCAGCCACCTCGTCCCGGGACAGGACTCTCCTAAGGATCGGGATTCACCCCTCCACTTT. Translation gives CASSHLVPGQDSPKDRDSPLHF.

V usage is TRBV9 and J usage is TRBJ2-7; D call uncertain. Germline V gene data show CDR1 as SGDLS and CDR2 as YYNGEE. The CDR3 consists of 13 residues. The V end was cut by 3 bases, the J end by 7 bases, with 14 bases between. The CDR3 reads CASSGPRALEQYF. In nucleotides, the CDR3 is TGTGCCAGCAGCGGCCCCCGAGCGTTGGAGCAGTACTTC.

This chain links TRBV6-5 with TRBJ1-2, with D hard to call. V lost 0 bases and J lost 6, with 14 bases in between. The CDR3 runs to 15 residues. Germline V gene sequence: CDR1 MNHEY, CDR2 SVGAGI. The CDR3 DNA reads TGTGCCAGCAGTTACTCAGGTTCCGGAGTGAATGGCTACACCTTC. Translating it yields CASSYSGSGVNGYTF.

This clone occurred a few times. The chain links TRBV9 to TRBJ2-1, with 7 bases fitting TRBD1. V shed 1 base, J shed 8 bases, and the junction held 3 bases outside the gene matches. CDR1 SGDLS and CDR2 YYNGEE come from the germline V gene. This CDR3 contains 13 residues. This chain's CDR3 is CASSVWDSDEQFF. In DNA form, the CDR3 reads TGTGCCAGCAGCGTATGGGACAGCGATGAGCAGTTCTTC.

This rearrangement joins TRBV6-1 to TRBJ1-1; D is possibly TRBD1 (5 bases). Germline CDR1 is MNHNS and CDR2 is SASEGT. The CDR3 is 14 amino acids. The V end lost 5 bases, the J end lost 2 bases, and 12 bases lay between the germline ends. The CDR3 DNA reads as TGTGCCAGCAGTAACCTCAGGGAAAACACTGAAGCTTTCTTT. Amino acids: CASSNLRENTEAFF.

The CDR3 DNA sequence: TGCGCCAGCAGTCAATCTGGGGCAGAAGCTTTCTTT. The encoded protein is CASSQSGAEAFF. The chain carries TRBV23-1 and TRBJ1-1; tentative D call: TRBD1 (5 bases). Being an ORF, TRBV23-1 has a function that is uncertain. Deletions cut 0 bases from V and 8 bases from J, with 7 bases between. This CDR3 contains 12 residues.

CDR3 coding DNA: TGCGCCAGCAGTGATCATCCGGGAGGAAGTGAGCAGTACTTC. Amino acid sequence: CASSDHPGGSEQYF. The V and J genes are TRBV10-1 and TRBJ2-5; TRBD2 agrees at 7 bases. The germline V gene encodes CDR1 WNHNN and CDR2 SYGVQD (reference sequence). V shed 3 bases and J 11 bases; nucleotides not matched to a gene: 12. The CDR3 is 14 residues long.